Given below is one T cell receptor (beta chain) in context. The record originates from a study of technical replicates of blood from a few donors. This CDR3 contains 14 residues. CDR1 is SEHNR, CDR2 FQNEAQ, per germline (reference sequence). V was pared by 2 bases and J by 8 bases, with 13 bases between. Assay: immunoSEQ multiplex PCR; the TCRdb copy retains only in-frame clones and omits some. This sample has 50,000 to 80,000 clones; around 88% occur once, and the top ten carry around 5%. This clonotype was obtained from a human donor in good health. Some clones in this sample may be carry-over from other donors' samples. The chain combines TRBV7-9 with TRBJ2-1; no reliable D call. The sequencing sample was made of PBMCs. CDR3: CASSLSRTQDEQFF. DNA of the CDR3: TGTGCCAGCAGCTTAAGTCGAACCCAGGATGAGCAGTTCTTC.